The 5 T cell receptor beta chains reported below all come from one sample, sequenced in a study of T cell repertoires in cytomegalovirus infection. TCRdb fed the reads into MiXCR, producing one record per CDR3 protein. The sample contains about 97,000 distinct CDR3 sequences, 16% of which appear only once. Sample: PBMCs. Source of these receptors: a human donor in good health (CMV status not recorded). Some clones in this sample may be carry-over from other donors' samples.

The rearrangement uses TRBV12-3 or TRBV12-4 and TRBJ1-1, with a weak D call TRBD1 (6 bases). Trimming shortened V by 9 bases and J by 5 bases, and 22 bases separated the two germline ends. The length of the CDR3 is 15 residues. DNA of the CDR3: TGTGCCAGTTCTATACGCGGGGGGCGCGGGACTGAAGCTTTCTTT. Its protein product is CASSIRGGRGTEAFF.

In this sample, this clonotype turned up many times. The chain has TRBV2 and TRBJ1-3, with D possibly matching TRBD1 (5 bases). Trimming took off 2 bases at V and 0 bases at J, with 8 bases between the two ends. The V gene's germline CDR1 is SNHLY and CDR2 FYNNEI. The CDR3 has 15 residues. DNA for the CDR3: TGTGCCAGCAGTGAACGGCAGGGCTCTGGAAACACCATATATTTT. As protein: CASSERQGSGNTIYF.

This clonotype was counted between two and nine times. The V call is TRBV7-2, the J call TRBJ1-2, with TRBD1 as a possible D gene (6 bases). The CDR3 runs to 15 residues. Per germline, CDR1 SGHTA and CDR2 FQGNSA. Trimming removed 2 bases from V and 7 bases from J, with 17 bases in between. CDR3 sequence (DNA): TGTGCCAGCAGCTTACTCAGGGGAAAGGGATTTGGCTACACCTTC. Protein: CASSLLRGKGFGYTF.

In its sample, this clonotype was seen many times. The CDR3 here is CASSSDLRGGYTF. The DNA of the CDR3 is TGTGCCAGCAGCTCCGACCTACGAGGAGGCTACACCTTC. This sequence joins TRBV7-2 and TRBJ1-2; D ambiguous. Between the trimmed V and J ends, which lost 4 bases and 8 bases, there was a span of 14 bases. The CDR3 is made up of 13 amino acids. Germline lookup yields CDR1 SGHTA and CDR2 FQGNSA.

This clonotype came up a few times. The chain recombines TRBV5-1 with TRBJ2-2; D remains unclear. V lost 7 bases and J 0 bases, leaving 16 bases between the germline ends. The CDR3 has 16 residues. Germline V gene lookup returns CDR1 SGHRS and CDR2 YFSETQ. CDR3 protein: CASSKVADPNTGELFF. CDR3 DNA: TGCGCCAGCTCTAAAGTAGCAGATCCGAACACCGGGGAGCTGTTTTTT.